This is a list of T cell receptor beta chains from one sample in a study of T-cell reconstitution after alpha-beta-depleted transplantation in children. MiXCR, run by TCRdb on the PCR reads, gives a single entry per CDR3 protein. The table includes a few hundred thousand distinct CDR3 sequences, about 14% detected once. Sequencing was performed on PBMCs, taken from the stem cell graft. Every receptor here comes from a human donor who donated a stem cell graft to a child with Fanconi anemia. CDR3s include the opening cysteine and the closing phenylalanine or tryptophan. The D gene is left open where the match is weak. The size field is filled for only some rows; it gives once, few, many or a size class.

V	J	size	D	DNA	CDR3
TRBV7-9	TRBJ1-1	.	TRBD1	TGTGCCAGCAGCACCCGGGACAGTGACACTGAAGCTTTCTTT	CASSTRDSDTEAFF
TRBV3-1	TRBJ2-3	.	.	TGTGCCAGCAGCCAAGCGCGTCCAGATACGCAGTATTTT	CASSQARPDTQYF
TRBV5-1	TRBJ2-1	many	.	TGCGCCAGCAGCCTTCGCTACAATGAGCAGTTCTTC	CASSLRYNEQFF
TRBV12-3/TRBV12-4	TRBJ2-7	many	.	TGTGCCAGCAGTTTATCGGGACGGAGCTACGAGCAGTACTTC	CASSLSGRSYEQYF
TRBV3-1	TRBJ2-1	.	.	TGTGCCAGCAGCCAAGCTGGGGCTCCTTGGGATGAGCAGTTCTTC	CASSQAGAPWDEQFF
TRBV4-3	TRBJ2-3	.	.	TGCGCCAGCAGCCAAGATGGGCTACTTGAACCCACAGATACGCAGTATTTT	CASSQDGLLEPTDTQYF
TRBV6-5	TRBJ2-5	many	TRBD2	TGTGCCAGCAGTTACGCGGGGGGCCGGGAGACCCAGTACTTC	CASSYAGGRETQYF
TRBV4-3	TRBJ1-2	many	TRBD1	TGCGCCAGCAGCCAAGGAGGGCCAGGGGGCGGCTACACCTTC	CASSQGGPGGGYTF
TRBV5-6	TRBJ2-3	few	TRBD2	TGTGCCAGCAGCTTGACCAGCGGGGACCCGTCCACAGATACGCAGTATTTT	CASSLTSGDPSTDTQYF
TRBV5-1	TRBJ2-3	.	TRBD2	TGCGCCAGCAGCTCTCCTAACGGGGGGGACACAGATACGCAGTATTTT	CASSSPNGGDTDTQYF
TRBV5-1	TRBJ2-5	.	.	TGCGCCAGCAGCTTGGAGGGGAGGGGGTTTGAGACCCAGTACTTC	CASSLEGRGFETQYF
TRBV11-2	TRBJ2-2	.	.	TGTGCCAGCAGCTTCGGGACTTACCACACCGGGGAGCTGTTTTTT	CASSFGTYHTGELFF
TRBV3-1	TRBJ1-3	.	.	TGTGCCTGCAGCCAGGAGAGCTCTGGAAACACCATATATTTT	CACSQESSGNTIYF
TRBV7-2	TRBJ2-1	few	.	TGTGCCAGCAGCTTAAGGGGACCCTGGGACAATGAGCAGTTCTTC	CASSLRGPWDNEQFF
TRBV12-3/TRBV12-4	TRBJ1-2	.	TRBD1	TGTGCCAGCAGGGGCCCGACAGGGATCTATGGCTACACCTTC	CASRGPTGIYGYTF
TRBV7-9	TRBJ1-1	many	.	TGTGCCAGCAGCCTTATTTCGAACACTGAAGCTTTCTTT	CASSLISNTEAFF
TRBV28	TRBJ1-2	few	.	TGTGCCAGCAGTGGGTTATCCTATGGCTACACCTTC	CASSGLSYGYTF
TRBV29-1	TRBJ1-4	.	.	TGCAGCGCGTTGGGGGGGTCGATTGAAAAACTGTTTTTT	CSALGGSIEKLFF
TRBV4-3	TRBJ2-6	.	TRBD2	TGCGCCAGCAGCGAGCCTAGCGGCAGGTACTCTGGGGCCAACGTCCTGACTTTC	CASSEPSGRYSGANVLTF
TRBV6-5	TRBJ1-1	many	.	TGTGCCAGCAGTTACGATCTACTAGGTTCCGACACTGAAGCTTTCTTT	CASSYDLLGSDTEAFF
TRBV7-9	TRBJ1-1	many	.	TGTGCCAGCAGCTTAGAGGGTGCAGGGAAAACTGAAGCTTTCTTT	CASSLEGAGKTEAFF
TRBV7-2	TRBJ2-1	.	TRBD2	TGTGCCAGCAGCTTCTCTAGCGGGGGGGCTTATGAGCAGTTCTTC	CASSFSSGGAYEQFF
TRBV2	TRBJ2-6	.	.	TGTGCCAGCAAGGTTCAAGCTGGGGCCAACGTCCTGACTTTC	CASKVQAGANVLTF
TRBV13	TRBJ2-7	few	TRBD2	TGTGCCAGCAGCCCAAGGGGGACTAGCGGGGGCTCCTACGAGCAGTACTTC	CASSPRGTSGGSYEQYF
TRBV20-1	TRBJ1-5	many	.	TGCAGTGCGTACAGCGATAGCAATCAGCCCCAGCATTTT	CSAYSDSNQPQHF
TRBV28	TRBJ2-7	.	.	TGTGCCAGCAGTCCCCCGGGACGCTTCTTCCACGAGCAGTACTTC	CASSPPGRFFHEQYF
TRBV6-5	TRBJ1-2	many	TRBD1	TGTGCCAGCAGAATGTGGACAGGGGTTGATGTGGAATATGGCTACACCTTC	CASRMWTGVDVEYGYTF
TRBV28	TRBJ1-5	.	.	TGTGCCAGCGCCGATGGGGGTAATGGGCAGCCCCAGCATTTT	CASADGGNGQPQHF
TRBV13	TRBJ1-2	few	.	TGTGCCAGCAGCGCCCGGACAACGAAGGACTATGGCTACACCTTC	CASSARTTKDYGYTF
TRBV4-2	TRBJ1-1	few	.	TGTGCCAGCAGCCAAGATGCGGAGGCCACTGAAGCTTTCTTT	CASSQDAEATEAFF
TRBV6-5	TRBJ1-4	.	.	TGTGCCAGCAGACAGGACGCGGCAACTAATGAAAAACTGTTTTTT	CASRQDAATNEKLFF